The 24 T cell receptor beta chains below come from one sample, sequenced in a study of T cells expressing NK-cell markers (TCRdb year 2020). The library came from 5' RACE. Data came from an Illumina HiSeq 2000. TCRdb reprocessed the reads and assigns one entry to each CDR3 protein sequence, leaving out DNA. The table for this sample records hundreds of thousands of distinct CDR3 sequences. 7.3% of the sample goes to the ten largest clones. Sequences were obtained from blood T cells: a sorted CD56 or NKG2C T cell subset, CD4+ or CD8+ T cells, or bulk PBMC T cells (not recorded which). The source of these receptors is a woman between 18 and 75 years old in good health.

The CDR3 loop is CSVGTGGSYEQYF. The chain has TRBV29-1 and TRBJ2-7; TCRdb calls TRBD1, which cannot be checked without DNA. The CDR3 contains 13 residues. Germline values: CDR1 SQVTM, CDR2 ANQGSEA.

The V gene is TRBV30, the J gene TRBJ2-1; TCRdb's assignment of TRBD1 cannot be checked, as there is no DNA. CDR1 GTSNPN and CDR2 SVGIG come from the germline V gene (reference sequence). There are 13 residues in the CDR3. The CDR3 is CAWTKTGYNEQFF.

This rearrangement joins TRBV4-3 to TRBJ2-3. The CDR3 consists of 13 residues. The germline V gene encodes CDR1 LGHNA and CDR2 YSLEER. The CDR3 here is CASSQDLLDTQYF.

This rearrangement joins TRBV27 to TRBJ2-1; as DNA is missing, the TRBD2 call by TCRdb cannot be tested. Germline-derived CDR1 and CDR2 are MNHEY and SMNVEV (reference sequence). This CDR3 has 13 amino acids. CDR3 residues: CASSFRLAGMEFF.

The chain has TRBV5-1 and TRBJ2-1. CDR1 and CDR2 from the germline V gene are SGHRS and YFSETQ. The CDR3 is 14 residues long. The CDR3 spells CASSFARGNNEQFF.

The gene calls are TRBV7-8 and TRBJ2-7. The CDR3 length is 17 residues. CDR1 is SGHVS and CDR2 is FQNEAQ in the germline V gene. This CDR3 is CASSSTRPQGGSYEQYF.

The rearrangement joins TRBV12-3 or TRBV12-4 to TRBJ1-4; TCRdb's assignment of TRBD1 cannot be checked, as there is no DNA. This CDR3 region has 14 residues. The CDR3 reads CASSLRGNNEKLFF.

The rearrangement uses TRBV7-9 and TRBJ1-2; TCRdb calls TRBD1, which cannot be checked without DNA. CDR3 length: 14 residues. CDR1 is SEHNR and CDR2 is FQNEAQ in the germline V gene (reference sequence). The CDR3 reads CASSARTGDNGYTF. Using reference TRBV7-9 and TRBJ1-2 for the parts outside the CDR3, the full variable domain is DTGVSQNPRHKITKRGQNVTFRCDPISEHNRLYWYRQTLGQGPEFLTYFQNEAQLEKSRLLSDRFSAERPKGSFSTLEIQRTEQGDSAMYLCASSARTGDNGYTFGSGTRLTVV.

The chain carries TRBV12-3 or TRBV12-4 and TRBJ2-1; checking the TCRdb D call of TRBD1 is not possible without DNA. The CDR3 sequence is 16 residues long. CDR3 sequence: CASSPDRDRGRNEQFF.

The chain is built from TRBV15 and TRBJ2-1; the D gene TCRdb calls, TRBD2, cannot be checked with no DNA. CDR3 length: 19 amino acids. CDR1 LNHNV and CDR2 YYDKDF come from the germline V gene (reference sequence). The CDR3 sequence is CATSRDVLALAGGYNEQFF. Full variable domain (rest looked up from reference TRBV15 and TRBJ2-1): DAMVIQNPRYQVTQFGKPVTLSCSQTLNHNVMYWYQQKSSQAPKLLFHYYDKDFNNEADTPDNFQSRRPNTSFCFLDIRSPGLGDTAMYLCATSRDVLALAGGYNEQFFGPGTRLTVL.

The chain couples TRBV20-1 to TRBJ2-2; TCRdb proposes TRBD1, but this gene call is untestable without DNA. CDR3 length: 14 amino acids. The germline CDR1 and CDR2 sequences are DFQATT and SNEGSKA (reference sequence). The CDR3 is CSAAGAGRTGELFF.

The rearrangement uses TRBV4-2 and TRBJ2-6; as DNA is missing, the TRBD1 call by TCRdb cannot be tested. The CDR3 contains 17 residues. The germline V gene has CDR1 LGHNA and CDR2 YNFKEQ. The CDR3: CASSQTGGNSGANVLTF.

This rearrangement joins TRBV6-1 to TRBJ1-1; TCRdb calls TRBD1, which cannot be checked without DNA. The CDR3 sequence is 13 residues long. Germline V gene sequence: CDR1 MNHNS, CDR2 SASEGT. This chain's CDR3 is CASRGHGETEAFF.

The chain carries TRBV7-9 and TRBJ2-3; TCRdb indicates TRBD2, and absent DNA this call remains unverified. The CDR3 is made up of 17 amino acids. From germline, CDR1 is SEHNR and CDR2 FQNEAQ (reference sequence). The CDR3 loop is CASSANELAGGQDTQYF.

The chain combines TRBV7-2 with TRBJ2-5; TCRdb proposes TRBD2, but this gene call is untestable without DNA. The CDR3 has 15 residues. Germline CDR1 is SGHTA and CDR2 is FQGNSA. The CDR3 loop is CASSSRTRMGETQYF.

The chain recombines TRBV7-8 with TRBJ2-1; TCRdb's D gene call, TRBD1, goes unchecked for lack of DNA. CDR1 is SGHVS and CDR2 is FQNEAQ in the germline V gene. The CDR3 covers 15 residues. This CDR3 is CASSPWTGVGNEQFF.

The CDR3 protein is CSARSADTQYF. The chain joins TRBV20-1 to TRBJ2-3. CDR1 is DFQATT, CDR2 SNEGSKA, per germline (reference sequence). This CDR3 spans 11 amino acids.

The CDR3: CASSPHGRDTGELFF. The chain combines TRBV7-9 with TRBJ2-2. The CDR3 spans 15 residues. Germline V gene data show CDR1 as SEHNR and CDR2 as FQNEAQ (reference sequence).

The chain links TRBV20-1 to TRBJ2-7. The V gene's germline CDR1 is DFQATT and CDR2 SNEGSKA (reference sequence). The CDR3 totals 14 residues. CDR3 sequence reads: CSARLLASPHEQYF.

The chain combines TRBV7-8 with TRBJ1-1. From germline, CDR1 is SGHVS and CDR2 FQNEAQ. The CDR3 is 14 residues long. The CDR3 spells CASSLVQMATEAFF.

The CDR3 protein is CASSQDWGWSSYNEQFF. The chain is built from TRBV3-1 and TRBJ2-1; the TRBD1 assignment by TCRdb is unverifiable without DNA. The CDR3 is made up of 17 amino acids. Germline V CDR1 and CDR2: LGHDT, YNNKEL (reference sequence).

The genes are TRBV7-2 and TRBJ1-2. Germline V CDR1 and CDR2: SGHTA, FQGNSA. The CDR3 covers 13 residues. The CDR3 loop is CASSLNGEGGYTF.

V is TRBV6-2 or TRBV6-3 and J is TRBJ2-1. The CDR3 totals 13 residues. CDR1 and CDR2 (germline): MNHEY, SVGEGT. CDR3 sequence: CASTSTVFYEQFF.

The J gene is TRBJ2-6, the V gene TRBV19. Germline CDR1 LNHDA, CDR2 SQIVND (reference sequence). The CDR3 runs to 15 residues. CDR3 sequence: CASTNDQPGANVLTF.